These T cell receptor beta chains were read from a single sample in a study of OX40 agonist ivuxolimab in advanced cancers. Method: immunoSEQ multiplex PCR; TCRdb's copy keeps in-frame clones and lacks some. The data contain about 69,000 clones, around four fifths of them singletons. This sample comprised CD4+ or CD8+ T cells sorted from blood, obtained in a trial of the OX40 agonist ivuxolimab. Receptors originate from an adult with an advanced solid tumor such as melanoma, head and neck, liver or kidney cancer. CDR3s include the opening cysteine and the closing phenylalanine or tryptophan. D genes are given only for firm matches. Only part of the rows carry a size: once, few, many, or a class if the clone is expanded.

d_call j_call v_call clone_size cdr3_nt cdr3_aa
TRBD1 TRBJ2-3 TRBV5-4 - TGTGCCAGCAGCTTGGGACAGGGGATCAGAGGGGAAAATACGCAGTATTTT CASSLGQGIRGENTQYF
TRBD2 TRBJ2-7 TRBV11-2 few TGTGCCAGCAGCTTAGCTTTGGGACTAGGGGAGGCCTACGAGCAGTACTTC CASSLALGLGEAYEQYF
TRBD1 TRBJ2-7 TRBV5-5 - TGTGCCAGCAGCCCTCGGACAGGTAGCTACGAGCAGTACTTC CASSPRTGSYEQYF
TRBD2 TRBJ2-4 TRBV6-6 - TGTGCCAGCAGTGAGAGCGGGAAAAGGGGCATTCAGTACTTC CASSESGKRGIQYF
TRBD1 TRBJ2-1 TRBV6-4 - TGTGCCAGCAGTGACTCGATGAGGGGGCGTAACGGTGAGCAGTTCTTC CASSDSMRGRNGEQFF
- TRBJ1-2 TRBV7-6 once TGTGCCAGCAGCCCAATGACGAGTAACTATGGCTACACCTTC CASSPMTSNYGYTF
- TRBJ2-7 TRBV5-1 - TGCGCCAGCAGCTTGGACAGGGTGAATTACGAGCAGTACTTC CASSLDRVNYEQYF
TRBD1 TRBJ2-3 TRBV7-8 - TGTGCCAGCAGCACCGACAGGGGGCGGGCAGATACGCAGTATTTT CASSTDRGRADTQYF
- TRBJ2-5 TRBV5-4 - TGTGCCAGCAGCTTCCGGACAGACCAAGAGACCCAGTACTTC CASSFRTDQETQYF
- TRBJ2-6 TRBV11-2 - TGTGCCAGCAGCTTAGATATTGGCCAGGGGCCCTCTGGGGCCAACGTCCTGACTTTC CASSLDIGQGPSGANVLTF
TRBD2 TRBJ2-3 TRBV2 - TGTGCCAGCAGTGCTAGCGGGGCGAGCACAGATACGCAGTATTTT CASSASGASTDTQYF
- TRBJ2-1 TRBV5-1 - TGCGCCAGCAGCCAGTTCGGCACCTACAATGAGCAGTTCTTC CASSQFGTYNEQFF
TRBD2 TRBJ2-1 TRBV6-5 - TGTGCCAGCAGTCCGGGGGGTTCCTACAATGAGCAGTTCTTC CASSPGGSYNEQFF
- TRBJ1-3 TRBV30 - TGTGCCTGGAGTGTAGCCAGGGGCTCTGGAAACACCATATATTTT CAWSVARGSGNTIYF
- TRBJ1-3 TRBV6-1 few TGTGCCAGCAGAGATATCGGGACGAGAGGAAACACCATATATTTT CASRDIGTRGNTIYF
TRBD2 TRBJ2-1 TRBV28 once TGTGCCAGCAGCGCGGGGGGGCACTCCTACAATGAGCAGTTCTTC CASSAGGHSYNEQFF
- TRBJ2-1 TRBV2 - TGTGCCAGCCTACGGGACCAATACAATGAGCAGTTCTTC CASLRDQYNEQFF
- TRBJ2-7 TRBV2 - TGTGCCAGCAGTGAAGAATACATTAGCGAGCAGTACTTC CASSEEYISEQYF
TRBD2 TRBJ2-5 TRBV7-8 - TGTGCCAGCAGCTTGAGCGGAATACTAGCGGGATGGGAGACCCAGTACTTC CASSLSGILAGWETQYF
TRBD1 TRBJ2-7 TRBV28 - TGTGCCAGCAGTCCATATGGGGCAGGGGGCTCCTACGAGCAGTACTTC CASSPYGAGGSYEQYF
- TRBJ2-3 TRBV6-4 - TGTGCCAGCAGTGAAAGAACCGGACAGACTGATACGCAGTATTTT CASSERTGQTDTQYF
- TRBJ2-7 TRBV20-1 - TGCAGTGCTAGCCCCGCGCTGGAGCAGTACTTC CSASPALEQYF
- TRBJ1-1 TRBV6-4 - TGTGCCAGCAGTGATGGGACCGGTGGCGCTGAAGCTTTCTTT CASSDGTGGAEAFF
- TRBJ1-5 TRBV4-1 - TGCGCCAGCAGCCCGGGTCAGTTCGGCAATCAGCCCCAGCATTTT CASSPGQFGNQPQHF
TRBD1 TRBJ2-7 TRBV7-9 - TGTGCCAGCAGCCTGGGGACAGGGGGTGCCTACGAGCAGTACTTC CASSLGTGGAYEQYF
TRBD2 TRBJ2-3 TRBV7-2 - TGTGCCAGCAGCTTAGTTGGCGGGAGGATCACAGATACGCAGTATTTT CASSLVGGRITDTQYF
TRBD2 TRBJ2-5 TRBV2 - TGTGCCAGCAGTGGGACTAGCGGGAGGGTAGAGACCCAGTACTTC CASSGTSGRVETQYF
- TRBJ1-5 TRBV28 once TGTGCCAGCAGTCTCGGACGGATTAGCAATCAGCCCCAGCATTTT CASSLGRISNQPQHF
- TRBJ1-5 TRBV28 - TGTGCCAGCAGTTTATTCCCCATACGGGACGGTGTCAATCAGCCCCAGCATTTT CASSLFPIRDGVNQPQHF
- TRBJ2-7 TRBV10-2 few TGCGCCAGCAGTACCAGCTGGGAGCAGTACTTC CASSTSWEQYF
- TRBJ1-1 TRBV5-1 - TGCGCCAGTTCGATGTCGGCAGGGCCTCAAAGTGGATCTGAAGCTTTCTTT CASSMSAGPQSGSEAFF
- TRBJ2-2 TRBV5-1 few TGCGCCAGCCAGACTAGACCGAACACCGGGGAGCTGTTTTTT CASQTRPNTGELFF
TRBD2 TRBJ2-3 TRBV5-4 - TGTGCCAGCAGCCCTCCCGGGAGGGCAGATACGCAGTATTTT CASSPPGRADTQYF
- TRBJ2-7 TRBV5-1 - TGCGCCAGCAGCTTGCAGCCCCACGACAAGGGCGGCGAGCAGTACTTC CASSLQPHDKGGEQYF
TRBD2 TRBJ2-3 TRBV27 - TGTGCCAGCAGGCCTAATACCGGGACTAGCGGGATCACGCAGTATTTT CASRPNTGTSGITQYF
TRBD2 TRBJ2-7 TRBV2 once TGTGCCAGCAGTGAAGCGCGGACTAGCAGCGAGCAGTACTTC CASSEARTSSEQYF
- TRBJ1-1 TRBV2 - TGTGCCAGCAGTGTAGGGCGGGTACCTTCTGACACTGAAGCTTTCTTT CASSVGRVPSDTEAFF
- TRBJ2-7 TRBV7-2 - TGTGCCAGCAGCTTTACATCGGGTGGGGAGACCCTACTCGAGCAGTACTTC CASSFTSGGETLLEQYF
TRBD2 TRBJ2-7 TRBV2 - TGTGCCAGCAGTCTAGGACTAGCGGGGCCCTCCGAGCAGTACTTC CASSLGLAGPSEQYF
- TRBJ2-2 TRBV19 - TGTGCCAGTAGGAGGGCAGGGGGGACCGGGGAGCTGTTTTTT CASRRAGGTGELFF
TRBD2 TRBJ2-2 TRBV5-1 - TGCGCCAGCAGCTATACTAGCGGCGGGGGGACCGGGGAGCTGTTTTTT CASSYTSGGGTGELFF
- TRBJ2-1 TRBV10-2 once TGCGCCAGCCGATCGGGAGTAGTAGTTAATGAGCAGTTCTTC CASRSGVVVNEQFF
- TRBJ2-7 TRBV30 - TGTGCCTGGGGAAGGGAGCTGACTTACGAGCAGTACTTC CAWGRELTYEQYF
TRBD1 TRBJ1-4 TRBV5-1 - TGCGCCAGTTCAGGGGGGGATGAAAAACTGTTTTTT CASSGGDEKLFF
- TRBJ1-2 TRBV5-6 - TGTGCCAGCAGCTTGGAAGGTTTGTCCTATGGCTACACCTTC CASSLEGLSYGYTF
- TRBJ2-2 TRBV30 - TGTGCCTGGAGTTATGGGACTGACACCGGGGAGCTGTTTTTT CAWSYGTDTGELFF
TRBD1 TRBJ1-2 TRBV7-3 - TGTGCCAGCAGCTTGCAGGGGGCGGATGGCTACACCTTC CASSLQGADGYTF
- TRBJ1-4 TRBV25-1 - TGTGCCAGCAATTTCGCAACTAATGAAAAACTGTTTTTT CASNFATNEKLFF
TRBD1 TRBJ1-2 TRBV2 few TGTGCCAGCAGACCTACGACAGGGGGCGCAAGCTATGGCTACACCTTC CASRPTTGGASYGYTF
- TRBJ1-4 TRBV15 - TGTGCCACCAGCAGAGCCCAGGGCTGGGAAAAACTGTTTTTT CATSRAQGWEKLFF
TRBD2 TRBJ2-6 TRBV28 - TGTGCCAGCAGTCCTTGGGGACTAGCGGGAGGCCCGTCTGGGGCCAACGTCCTGACTTTC CASSPWGLAGGPSGANVLTF
- TRBJ1-3 TRBV6-6 - TGTGCCACCACACGGGACTCTGGAAACACCATATATTTT CATTRDSGNTIYF
- TRBJ1-5 TRBV28 - TGTGCCAGCAGGAAGCCAGCGGGTTTGGTGTGGCCCCAGCATTTT CASRKPAGLVWPQHF
- TRBJ2-5 TRBV30 - TGTGCCTGGAGTGGACCTGGCGGGACCCAGTACTTC CAWSGPGGTQYF
- TRBJ1-6 TRBV18 few TGTGCCAGCTCACCACCGGGGACTTCACCCCTCCACTTT CASSPPGTSPLHF